The source of this TCR beta chain is a study of shared clonotypes between healthy human individuals. Study-wide context: Per-donor plates numbered three CD4 naive, three CD4 memory, two CD8 naive and one CD8 memory. Overall study results and limits: Only blood was sampled, and tissue TCR repertoires likely differ from blood ones.

Comments on this clone: Its matching antigen is unknown.

Original analysis: Filtering differed for immunoSEQ, which gave only junction sequences without quality scores. Assay used: immunoSEQ multiplex PCR; TCRdb lists only in-frame clones, some missing. The V and J calls and the clone size are those of that table, but D and trimming were determined from the DNA. In the table there are about 2 million clones, roughly 95% of which are singletons. The clonotype originates from a man between 18 and 35 years old in good health. Sequencing was performed on naive CD4+ T cells sorted from blood. The subset was: CD45RA+ positively selected.

For the CDR3, the DNA is TGTGCCAGCAAACTAGCGGGAGTAGTATACGAGCAGTACTTC. It yields the protein CASKLAGVVYEQYF. This sequence joins TRBV6-1 and TRBJ2-7, with TRBD2 identical over 11 bases. V trimming: 7 bases; J trimming: 4 bases; junction bases outside the gene matches: 6. Germline-derived CDR1 and CDR2 are MNHNS and SASEGT. The CDR3 runs 14 residues.